These 18 T cell receptor beta chains originate from one sample sequenced in a study of PD-L1 blockade in urothelial cancer. This table comes from immunoSEQ multiplex PCR, and its TCRdb copy is limited to in-frame clones, with some not included. The data contain about 88,000 clones, over 90% of them singletons. Sequences were derived from PBMCs, sampled around atezolizumab (anti-PD-L1) treatment. The source of these receptors is a man in his 60s with urothelial cancer.

The CDR3 is CASSRGQTSNQPQHF. Written as DNA, the CDR3 is TGTGCCAGCAGCCGTGGACAGACTAGCAATCAGCCCCAGCATTTT. This chain links TRBV7-2 with TRBJ1-5; tentative D call: TRBD1 (6 bases). Germline lookup yields CDR1 SGHTA and CDR2 FQGNSA. CDR3 length equals 15 residues. V was clipped by 5 bases and J by 0 bases, with 11 bases between them.

The chain is built from TRBV6-1 and TRBJ1-1, with 7 positions matching TRBD1. Germline assignment: CDR1 MNHNS and CDR2 SASEGT. V shed 7 bases, J shed 2 bases, and the junction held 10 bases outside the gene matches. The CDR3 extends over 15 amino acids. Here the CDR3 DNA reads TGTGCCAGCACTAACTCCCAGGGGGAAAACACTGAAGCTTTCTTT. Amino acid sequence: CASTNSQGENTEAFF.

This rearrangement joins TRBV10-3 to TRBJ2-7, with TRBD1 as a possible D gene (5 bases). Between the trimmed V and J ends, which lost 4 bases and 3 bases, there was a span of 10 bases. Germline values: CDR1 ENHRY, CDR2 SYGVKD. This CDR3 is 13 amino acids long. CDR3 sequence: CAISADRNYEQYF. DNA of the CDR3: TGTGCCATCAGTGCCGACAGAAACTACGAGCAGTACTTC.

The V call is TRBV9, the J call TRBJ2-5; TRBD2 aligns across 13 bases. In germline, CDR1 is SGDLS, CDR2 YYNGEE. J gave up 5 bases and V 3 bases, and 7 bases lay outside the gene matches. CDR3 size: 16 residues. The CDR3 DNA follows: TGTGCCAGCAGCGCCCAACTAGCGGGAGGGCCGGAGACCCAGTACTTC. It specifies CASSAQLAGGPETQYF.

V and J are TRBV6-1 and TRBJ2-1; 7 bases line up with TRBD2. The CDR3 is made up of 14 amino acids. After removal of 2 bases from V and 6 bases from J, the junction contained 4 bases not matched to a gene. Per germline, CDR1 MNHNS and CDR2 SASEGT. CDR3 nucleotide sequence: TGTGCCAGCAGTGAACACCGGGAGGTCAATGAGCAGTTCTTC. Translated: CASSEHREVNEQFF.

The chain uses TRBV6-6 and TRBJ1-2, with TRBD1 as a possible D gene (6 bases). CDR1 and CDR2 from the germline V gene are MNHNY and SVGAGI (reference sequence). Trimming took 2 bases from V and 7 from J, leaving 20 bases between them. The CDR3 runs to 16 residues. In nucleotides, the CDR3 is TGTGCCAGCAGTTACACCAGGGACACAGGGAGCGGTGGCTACACCTTC. Translation gives CASSYTRDTGSGGYTF.

The chain uses TRBV6-1 and TRBJ1-3; D is undetermined. Trimming took off 0 bases at V and 0 bases at J, with 3 bases between the two ends. Germline lookup yields CDR1 MNHNS and CDR2 SASEGT. The CDR3 spans 14 residues. The CDR3 sequence: CASSEASSGNTIYF. The DNA of the CDR3 is TGTGCCAGCAGTGAAGCCAGCTCTGGAAACACCATATATTTT.

V gene TRBV5-4 combines with J gene TRBJ1-2, with D perhaps TRBD1 (6 bases). Germline V CDR1 and CDR2: SGHNT, YYREEE (reference sequence). The CDR3 is 12 amino acids. V lost 4 bases and J 8 bases, leaving 12 bases between the germline ends. CDR3 protein: CASSINTGGYTF. The CDR3 DNA is TGTGCCAGCAGCATAAATACAGGGGGCTACACCTTC.

On this clone: The sample carries other DNA sequences with the same CDR3. The V call is TRBV6-5, the J call TRBJ1-5; TRBD1 aligns across 9 bases. The germline V gene has CDR1 MNHEY and CDR2 SVGAGI. The length of the CDR3 is 15 residues. With 6 bases clipped from V and 1 base from J, the junction kept 4 bases outside the gene matches. In DNA, the CDR3 is TGTGCCAGCAGCCCGACAGGGGGGAGCAATCAGCCCCAGCATTTT. It is translated as CASSPTGGSNQPQHF.

J is TRBJ2-2 and V is TRBV11-2; 7 bases line up with TRBD1. From germline, CDR1 is SGHAT and CDR2 FQNNGV. The V and J ends lost 5 bases and 7 bases, in that order; junction bases with no gene match: 7. CDR3 length: 14 residues. The DNA of the CDR3 is TGTGCCAGCAGCCGGGGACAGTGGGGCGGGGAGCTGTTTTTT. Protein: CASSRGQWGGELFF.

This clone was seen only once. The rearrangement joins TRBV7-9 to TRBJ2-3; 9 positions agree with TRBD1. The CDR3 sequence is 14 residues long. Losses at the gene ends were 5 bases for V and 2 bases for J; bases not matched to a gene: 2. Germline V gives CDR1 SEHNR, CDR2 FQNEAQ (reference sequence). The CDR3 is CASSRTGDTDTQYF. In DNA, the CDR3 is TGTGCCAGCAGCCGGACAGGGGACACAGATACGCAGTATTTT.

The rearrangement links TRBV9 to TRBJ2-6; 9 bases match TRBD2. Unmatched junction bases numbered 0, after V lost 3 bases and J lost 2 bases. CDR3 size: 15 residues. From germline, CDR1 is SGDLS and CDR2 YYNGEE. The CDR3 DNA is TGTGCCAGCAGCGCTAGCGGGGCTGGGGCCAACGTCCTGACTTTC. It codes for CASSASGAGANVLTF.

The chain is built from TRBV5-1 and TRBJ2-3; 7 bases map to TRBD2. From germline, CDR1 is SGHRS and CDR2 YFSETQ. V shed 3 bases and J 4 bases; nucleotides not matched to a gene: 11. The length of the CDR3 is 16 residues. CDR3 coding DNA: TGCGCCAGCAGCTCGGGAGGCCCGCCTGGGCCAGATACGCAGTATTTT. Its translation is CASSSGGPPGPDTQYF.

This clone showed up just a few times. The chain is built from TRBV7-2 and TRBJ1-6, with D maybe TRBD1 (5 bases). CDR1 is SGHTA and CDR2 is FQGNSA in the germline V gene. This CDR3 spans 15 amino acids. V lost 1 base and J 10 bases, leaving 14 bases between the germline ends. The CDR3 spells CASSLVGGDGSPLHF. As DNA, the CDR3 is TGTGCCAGCAGCTTAGTTGGAGGGGACGGGTCACCCCTCCACTTT.

This clone was detected only once. The CDR3 DNA reads as TGCGCCAGCAGCTTAGGTGCGGGGGGCTTCGGGGAGCTGTTTTTT. This codes for CASSLGAGGFGELFF. The V gene is TRBV5-1, the J gene TRBJ2-2, with TRBD2 matching 8 bases. The CDR3 totals 15 residues. Germline V lookup: CDR1 SGHRS, CDR2 YFSETQ. After removal of 2 bases from V and 7 bases from J, the junction contained 7 bases not matched to a gene.

The chain combines TRBV5-6 with TRBJ2-7, with TRBD2 as a possible D gene (5 bases). Trimming removed 4 bases from V and 5 bases from J, with 13 bases in between. In germline, CDR1 is SGHDT, CDR2 YYEEEE. The CDR3 totals 13 residues. Written as DNA, the CDR3 is TGTGCCAGCAGCCTGGCACGGGGAAACGAGCAGTACTTC. Translated, it gives CASSLARGNEQYF.

This chain connects TRBV28 to TRBJ2-3; D might be TRBD2 (7 bases). Trimming stripped 10 bases from V and 4 bases from J, with 21 bases between. Germline V gene sequence: CDR1 MDHEN, CDR2 SYDVKM. CDR3 length: 15 residues. CDR3 bases: TGTGCCATCAAGGGTCGGGGGGCTATGTCAGATACGCAGTATTTT. Translating gives CAIKGRGAMSDTQYF.

The chain couples TRBV5-1 to TRBJ1-1; 12 bases map to TRBD1. Trimming cost V 0 bases and J 5 bases; bases outside gene matches: 11. The V gene's germline CDR1 is SGHRS and CDR2 YFSETQ. The CDR3 sequence is 18 residues long. The DNA for the CDR3 is TGCGCCAGCAGCTTGGCGGGGGGGACAGGGGGCGAGGATACTGAAGCTTTCTTT. Amino acids: CASSLAGGTGGEDTEAFF.